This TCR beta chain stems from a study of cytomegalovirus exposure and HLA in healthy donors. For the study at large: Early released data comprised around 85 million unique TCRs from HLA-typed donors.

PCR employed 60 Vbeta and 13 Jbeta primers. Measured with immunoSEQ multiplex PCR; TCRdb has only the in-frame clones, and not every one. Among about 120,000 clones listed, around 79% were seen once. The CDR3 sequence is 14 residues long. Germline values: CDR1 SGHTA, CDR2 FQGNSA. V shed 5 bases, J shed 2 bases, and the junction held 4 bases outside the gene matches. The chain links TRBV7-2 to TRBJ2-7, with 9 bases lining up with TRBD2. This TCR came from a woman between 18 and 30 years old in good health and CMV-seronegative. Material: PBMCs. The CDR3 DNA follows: TGTGCCAGCAGCCTTAGCGGGGGCCCCTACGAGCAGTACTTC. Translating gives CASSLSGGPYEQYF.